This TCR beta chain stems from a study of blood T cell repertoires in COVID-19. Study-level information: Samples representing acute and convalescent COVID-19 were sourced from the United States, Italy and Spain. The cDNA or gDNA used as material had been derived from T cells, B-cell-depleted T cells, or PBMCs.

Authors' data handling: Amplifying reference gene primers gave estimates of nucleated cell counts. Sequencing was performed with immunoSEQ multiplex PCR; in TCRdb, only in-frame clones are kept and a portion is missing. The V and J calls and clone size come from that table; D and trimming were worked out from the DNA. The sample holds more than 100,000 clones; approximately 84% are singletons and the top ten take roughly 17%. Germline V lookup: CDR1 SEHNR, CDR2 FQNEAQ (reference sequence). The ends lost 6 bases at V and 3 bases at J; junction bases unmatched: 12. The CDR3 contains 17 residues. The sequenced sample was peripheral blood. The V call is TRBV7-9, the J call TRBJ2-1; 9 nucleotides agree with TRBD2. This receptor was obtained from a woman of 80 years or more with acute or convalescent COVID-19. The CDR3 region is CASSHTAGTSSYNEQFF. The CDR3 coding sequence is TGTGCCAGCAGTCACACCGCCGGGACTAGCAGCTACAATGAGCAGTTCTTC.